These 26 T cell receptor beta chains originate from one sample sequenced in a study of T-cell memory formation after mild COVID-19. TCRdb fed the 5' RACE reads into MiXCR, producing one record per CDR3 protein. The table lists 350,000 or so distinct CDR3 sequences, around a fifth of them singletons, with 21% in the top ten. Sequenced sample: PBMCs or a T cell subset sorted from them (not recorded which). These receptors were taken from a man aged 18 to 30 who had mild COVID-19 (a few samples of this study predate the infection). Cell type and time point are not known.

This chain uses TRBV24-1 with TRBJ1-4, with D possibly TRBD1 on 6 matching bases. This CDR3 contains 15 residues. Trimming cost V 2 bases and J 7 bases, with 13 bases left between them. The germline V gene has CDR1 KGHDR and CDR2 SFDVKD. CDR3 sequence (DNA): TGTGCCACCAGTGATTCCGGTGGGGGGGCTGAAAAACTGTTTTTT. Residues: CATSDSGGGAEKLFF.

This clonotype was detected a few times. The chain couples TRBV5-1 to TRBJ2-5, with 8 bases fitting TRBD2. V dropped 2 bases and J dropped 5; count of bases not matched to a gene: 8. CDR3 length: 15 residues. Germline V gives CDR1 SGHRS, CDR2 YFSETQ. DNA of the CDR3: TGCGCCAGCAGCTTTTTAGCGGGGAGTGGGGAGACCCAGTACTTC. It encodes CASSFLAGSGETQYF.

The CDR3 nucleotides read TGTGCCAGCAGCCAACCCGGACTCGATACGCAGTATTTT. Encoded protein: CASSQPGLDTQYF. The chain links TRBV7-2 to TRBJ2-3; D possibly corresponds to TRBD2 (5 bases). The V end was cut by 5 bases, the J end by 6 bases, with 12 bases between. In germline, CDR1 is SGHTA, CDR2 FQGNSA. The CDR3 loop spans 13 amino acids. Full variable domain (outside the CDR3, taken from reference TRBV7-2 and TRBJ2-3): GAGVSQSPSNKVTEKGKDVELRCDPISGHTALYWYRQSLGQGLEFLIYFQGNSAPDKSGLPSDRFSAERTGGSVSTLTIQRTQQEDSAVYLCASSQPGLDTQYFGPGTRLTVL.

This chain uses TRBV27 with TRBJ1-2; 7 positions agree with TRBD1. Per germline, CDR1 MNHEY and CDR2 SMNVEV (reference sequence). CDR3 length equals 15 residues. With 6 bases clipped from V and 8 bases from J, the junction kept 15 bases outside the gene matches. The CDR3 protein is CASSPFDRALRGYTF. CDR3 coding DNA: TGTGCCAGCAGCCCGTTTGACAGGGCCCTCCGGGGCTACACCTTC.

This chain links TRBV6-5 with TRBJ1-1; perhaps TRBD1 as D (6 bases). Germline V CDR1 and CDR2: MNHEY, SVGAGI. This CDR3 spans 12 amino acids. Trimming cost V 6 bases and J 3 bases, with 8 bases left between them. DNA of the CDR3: TGTGCCAGCAGACAGGGTTACACTGAAGCTTTCTTT. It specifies CASRQGYTEAFF.

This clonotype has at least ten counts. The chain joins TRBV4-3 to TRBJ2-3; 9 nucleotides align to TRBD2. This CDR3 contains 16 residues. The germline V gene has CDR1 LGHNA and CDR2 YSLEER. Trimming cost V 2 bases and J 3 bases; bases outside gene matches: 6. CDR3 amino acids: CASSQKGLARTDTQYF. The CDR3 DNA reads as TGCGCCAGCAGCCAAAAAGGACTAGCGAGAACAGATACGCAGTATTTT.

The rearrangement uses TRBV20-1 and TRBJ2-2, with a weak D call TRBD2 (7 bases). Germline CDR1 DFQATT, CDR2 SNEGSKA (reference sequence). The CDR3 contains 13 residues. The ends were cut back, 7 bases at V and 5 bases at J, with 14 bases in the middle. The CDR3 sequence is CSGSRGATGELFF. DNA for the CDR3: TGCAGTGGATCACGGGGGGCTACCGGGGAGCTGTTTTTT.

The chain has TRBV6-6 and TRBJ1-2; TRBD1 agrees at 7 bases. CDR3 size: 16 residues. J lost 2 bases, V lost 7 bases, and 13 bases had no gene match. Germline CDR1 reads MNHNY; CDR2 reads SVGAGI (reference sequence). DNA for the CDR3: TGTGCCAGCAACTACACCCCAGGGGGAAGGAACTATGGCTACACCTTC. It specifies CASNYTPGGRNYGYTF.

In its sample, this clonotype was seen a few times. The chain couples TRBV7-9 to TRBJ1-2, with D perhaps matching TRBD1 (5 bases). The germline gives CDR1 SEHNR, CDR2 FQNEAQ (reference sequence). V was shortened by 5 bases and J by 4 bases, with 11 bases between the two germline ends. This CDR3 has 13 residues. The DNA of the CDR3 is TGTGCCAGCAGCCCCCCGGGGGGCTATGGCTACACCTTC. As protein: CASSPPGGYGYTF.

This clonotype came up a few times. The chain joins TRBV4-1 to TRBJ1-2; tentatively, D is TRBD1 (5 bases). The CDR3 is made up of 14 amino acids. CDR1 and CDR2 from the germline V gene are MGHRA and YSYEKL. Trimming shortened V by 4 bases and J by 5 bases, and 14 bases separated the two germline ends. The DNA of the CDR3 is TGCGCCAGCAGCCCCCCAGGGCAGACATATGGCTACACCTTC. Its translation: CASSPPGQTYGYTF.

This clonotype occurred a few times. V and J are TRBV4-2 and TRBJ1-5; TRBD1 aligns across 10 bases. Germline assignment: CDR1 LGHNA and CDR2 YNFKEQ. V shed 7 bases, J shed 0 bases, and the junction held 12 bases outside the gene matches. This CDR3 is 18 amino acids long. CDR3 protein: CASISPGQGTNSNQPQHF. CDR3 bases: TGTGCCAGCATCTCCCCGGGACAGGGGACTAATAGCAATCAGCCCCAGCATTTT.

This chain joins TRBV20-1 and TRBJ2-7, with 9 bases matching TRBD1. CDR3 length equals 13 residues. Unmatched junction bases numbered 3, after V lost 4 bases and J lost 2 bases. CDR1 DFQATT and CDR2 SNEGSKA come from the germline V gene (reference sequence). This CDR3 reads CSAIGQGTYEQYV. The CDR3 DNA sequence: TGCAGTGCTATCGGACAGGGGACCTACGAGCAGTACGTC.

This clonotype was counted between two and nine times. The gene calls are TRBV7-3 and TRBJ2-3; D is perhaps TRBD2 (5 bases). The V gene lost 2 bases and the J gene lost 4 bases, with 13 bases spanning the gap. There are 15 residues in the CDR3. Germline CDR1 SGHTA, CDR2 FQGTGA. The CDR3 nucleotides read TGTGCCAGCAGCTTACTGAGCGGATGGGCAGATACGCAGTATTTT. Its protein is CASSLLSGWADTQYF.

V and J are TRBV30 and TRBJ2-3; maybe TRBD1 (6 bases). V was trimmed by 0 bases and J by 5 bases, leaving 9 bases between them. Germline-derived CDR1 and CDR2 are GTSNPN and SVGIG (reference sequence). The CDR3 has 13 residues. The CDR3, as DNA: TGTGCCTGGAGTGTACAAGGGGGAGATACGCAGTATTTT. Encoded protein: CAWSVQGGDTQYF.

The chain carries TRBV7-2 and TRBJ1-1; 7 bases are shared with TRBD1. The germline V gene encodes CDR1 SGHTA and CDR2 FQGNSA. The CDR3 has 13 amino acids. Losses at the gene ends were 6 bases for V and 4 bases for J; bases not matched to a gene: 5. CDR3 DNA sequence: TGTGCCAGCAGGAGACAGGGAGGCACTGAAGCTTTCTTT. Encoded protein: CASRRQGGTEAFF.

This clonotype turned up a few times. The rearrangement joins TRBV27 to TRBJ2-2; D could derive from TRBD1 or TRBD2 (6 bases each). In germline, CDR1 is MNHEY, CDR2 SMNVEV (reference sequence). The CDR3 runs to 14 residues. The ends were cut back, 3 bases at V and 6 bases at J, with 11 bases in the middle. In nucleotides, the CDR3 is TGTGCCAGCAGTTTCGGGGGCGGCCCCGGGGAGCTGTTTTTT. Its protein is CASSFGGGPGELFF.

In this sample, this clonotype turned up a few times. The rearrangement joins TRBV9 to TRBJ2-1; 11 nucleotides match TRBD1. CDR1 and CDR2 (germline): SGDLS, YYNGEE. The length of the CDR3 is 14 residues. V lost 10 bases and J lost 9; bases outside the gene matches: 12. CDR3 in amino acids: CAGSPGQGVFEQFF. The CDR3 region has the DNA TGTGCCGGCTCTCCGGGACAGGGGGTTTTTGAGCAGTTCTTC. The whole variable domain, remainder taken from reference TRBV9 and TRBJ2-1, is DSGVTQTPKHLITATGQRVTLRCSPRSGDLSVYWYQQSLDQGLQFLIQYYNGEERAKGNILERFSAQQFPDLHSELNLSSLELGDSALYFCAGSPGQGVFEQFFGPGTRLTVL.

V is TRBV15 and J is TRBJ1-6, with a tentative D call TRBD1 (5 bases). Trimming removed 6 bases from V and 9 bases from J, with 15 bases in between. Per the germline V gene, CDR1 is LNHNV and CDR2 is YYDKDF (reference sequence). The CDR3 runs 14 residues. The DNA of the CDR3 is TGTGCCACCAGTCCCGGGACCTTGGGTTCACCCCTCCACTTT. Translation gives CATSPGTLGSPLHF.

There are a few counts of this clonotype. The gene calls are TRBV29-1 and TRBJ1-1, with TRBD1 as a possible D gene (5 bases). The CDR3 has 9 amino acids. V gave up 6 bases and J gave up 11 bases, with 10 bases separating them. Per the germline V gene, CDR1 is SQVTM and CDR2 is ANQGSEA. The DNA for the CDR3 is TGCAGCGTGGGGGTGTTCGCTTTCTTT. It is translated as CSVGVFAFF.

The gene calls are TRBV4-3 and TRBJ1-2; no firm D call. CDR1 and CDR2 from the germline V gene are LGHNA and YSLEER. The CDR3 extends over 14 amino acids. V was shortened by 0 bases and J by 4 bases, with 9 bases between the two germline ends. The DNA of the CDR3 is TGCGCCAGCAGCCAAGAACTAACGAGCTATGGCTACACCTTC. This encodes CASSQELTSYGYTF.

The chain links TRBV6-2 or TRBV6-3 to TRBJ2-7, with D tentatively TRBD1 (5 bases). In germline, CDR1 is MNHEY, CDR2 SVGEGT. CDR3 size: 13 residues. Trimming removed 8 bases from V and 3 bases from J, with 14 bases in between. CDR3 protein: CASGTGTYYEQYV. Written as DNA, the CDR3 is TGTGCCAGCGGCACAGGCACCTACTACGAGCAGTACGTC.

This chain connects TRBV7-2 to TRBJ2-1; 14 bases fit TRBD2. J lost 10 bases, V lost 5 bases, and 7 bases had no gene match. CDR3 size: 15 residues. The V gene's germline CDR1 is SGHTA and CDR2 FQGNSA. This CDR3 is CASSLTSGGAWEQFF. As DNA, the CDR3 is TGTGCCAGCAGCCTGACTAGCGGGGGGGCGTGGGAGCAGTTCTTC.

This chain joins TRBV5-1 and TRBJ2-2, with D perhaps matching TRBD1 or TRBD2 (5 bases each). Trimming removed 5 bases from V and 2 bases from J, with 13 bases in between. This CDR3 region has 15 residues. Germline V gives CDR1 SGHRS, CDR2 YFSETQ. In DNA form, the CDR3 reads TGCGCCAGCAGGGCCGAGGGGCTAAACACCGGGGAGCTGTTTTTT. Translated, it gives CASRAEGLNTGELFF. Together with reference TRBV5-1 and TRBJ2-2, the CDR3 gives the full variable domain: KAGVTQTPRYLIKTRGQQVTLSCSPISGHRSVSWYQQTPGQGLQFLFEYFSETQRNKGNFPGRFSGRQFSNSRSEMNVSTLELGDSALYLCASRAEGLNTGELFFGEGSRLTVL.

CDR3 coding DNA: TGTGCCAGCAGCTTAGAAGGCGGGGGGGGCACTGAAGCTTTCTTT. Protein sequence: CASSLEGGGGTEAFF. The chain combines TRBV7-9 with TRBJ1-1; perhaps TRBD1 as D (5 bases). The CDR3 is 15 amino acids. Germline CDR1 is SEHNR and CDR2 is FQNEAQ (reference sequence). Between the trimmed V and J ends, which lost 1 base and 4 bases, there was a span of 13 bases.

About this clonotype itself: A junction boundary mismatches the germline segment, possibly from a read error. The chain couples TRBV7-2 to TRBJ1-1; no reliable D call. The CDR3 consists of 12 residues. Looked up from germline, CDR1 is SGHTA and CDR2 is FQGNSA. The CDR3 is CASSPNQTTTGF. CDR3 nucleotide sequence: TGTGCCAGCAGCCCAAATCAGACTACCACGGGGTTT.

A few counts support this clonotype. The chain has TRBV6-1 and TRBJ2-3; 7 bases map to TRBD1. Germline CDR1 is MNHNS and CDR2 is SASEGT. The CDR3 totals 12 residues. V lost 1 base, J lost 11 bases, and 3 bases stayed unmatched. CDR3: CASSEDWDRQYF. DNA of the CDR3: TGTGCCAGCAGTGAAGATTGGGACAGGCAGTATTTT.